These 11 T cell receptor beta chains share one sample of origin, sequenced in a study of CD8+CD57+ T cells in acquired aplastic anemia. Genomic DNA acted as the template from which TCR beta VDJ combination and CDR3 sequence profiling were carried out. TCRdb ran MiXCR on the reads and lists one entry per CDR3 protein. The data contain 68,000 or so distinct CDR3 sequences, around 50% of them singletons. Sequencing was done on a sample of sorted CD4+, CD8+, or CD8+CD57+ T cells (not recorded which) from PBMCs. The receptors derive from a human donor in good health, serving as a control.

The gene calls are TRBV2 and TRBJ2-7, with 8 bases fitting TRBD1. CDR1 and CDR2 from the germline V gene are SNHLY and FYNNEI. Losses at the gene ends were 2 bases for V and 3 bases for J; bases not matched to a gene: 9. There are 16 residues in the CDR3. The CDR3 region has the DNA TGTGCCAGCAGTGAAATCCCCGGACAGGGTAGCTACGAGCAGTACTTC. Translated, it gives CASSEIPGQGSYEQYF.

This clonotype was detected only a few times. V usage is TRBV10-3 and J usage is TRBJ2-1; 7 bases are a match to TRBD2. The length of the CDR3 is 17 residues. After removal of 0 bases from V and 8 bases from J, the junction contained 13 bases not matched to a gene. Looked up from germline, CDR1 is ENHRY and CDR2 is SYGVKD. In DNA, the CDR3 is TGTGCCATCAGTGAGTCTCGGTCCGGGGGAGGGAGAGATGAGCAGTTCTTC. Protein: CAISESRSGGGRDEQFF.

The V call is TRBV5-4, the J call TRBJ2-7; D gene unclear. The germline CDR1 and CDR2 sequences are SGHNT and YYREEE (reference sequence). The CDR3 has 14 residues. Trimming stripped 0 bases from V and 10 bases from J, with 17 bases between. The CDR3 here is CASSLGHSGTEQYF. The CDR3 nucleotides read TGTGCCAGCAGCTTGGGACATTCCGGAACCGAACAGTACTTC.

V usage is TRBV5-1 and J usage is TRBJ2-5; TRBD2 matches 14 bases. The CDR3 is 16 amino acids. The V and J ends lost 3 bases and 3 bases, in that order; junction bases with no gene match: 4. The V gene's germline CDR1 is SGHRS and CDR2 YFSETQ. CDR3 coding DNA: TGCGCCAGCAGCTCGACTAGCGGGGGGGCTAAAGAGACCCAGTACTTC. Protein sequence: CASSSTSGGAKETQYF.

This clonotype has a count of ten or more. This chain uses TRBV5-5 with TRBJ1-1; D is uncertain. This CDR3 region has 15 residues. Trimming took 0 bases from V and 3 from J, leaving 12 bases between them. CDR1 is SGHKS, CDR2 YYEKEE, per germline (reference sequence). CDR3 sequence: CASSLGSYADTEAFF. The CDR3 DNA is TGTGCCAGCAGCTTGGGGTCCTACGCGGACACTGAAGCTTTCTTT.

This clonotype was recorded many times. The chain links TRBV12-3 or TRBV12-4 to TRBJ1-3; D not resolved. The CDR3 is made up of 14 amino acids. V was shortened by 2 bases and J by 4 bases, with 9 bases between the two germline ends. DNA of the CDR3: TGTGCCAGCAGTTTATGGTCGGGAGGAAACACCATATATTTT. This codes for CASSLWSGGNTIYF.

In this sample, this clonotype turned up many times. V usage is TRBV5-1 and J usage is TRBJ2-6, with TRBD1 matching over 7 bases. Losses at the gene ends were 4 bases for V and 5 bases for J; bases not matched to a gene: 6. The CDR3 totals 15 residues. Germline V gene sequence: CDR1 SGHRS, CDR2 YFSETQ. In nucleotides, the CDR3 is TGCGCCAGCAGCAAGGGACAGCCCCGGGCCAACGTCCTGACTTTC. It encodes CASSKGQPRANVLTF.

This clonotype has more than one count but fewer than ten. This sequence joins TRBV19 and TRBJ2-5; D is unresolved. Germline V gene data show CDR1 as LNHDA and CDR2 as SQIVND (reference sequence). The CDR3 totals 11 residues. The ends were cut back, 3 bases at V and 6 bases at J, with 5 bases in the middle. The DNA of the CDR3 is TGTGCCAGTAGTATTCATCAGACCCAGTACTTC. Encoded protein: CASSIHQTQYF.

There are many counts of this clonotype. The chain employs TRBV9 and TRBJ2-1; no clear D gene. CDR1 and CDR2 from the germline V gene are SGDLS and YYNGEE. V lost 3 bases to trimming and J lost 7 bases, with 5 bases between them. This CDR3 contains 11 residues. CDR3 sequence (DNA): TGTGCCAGCAGCGATCTTAATGAGCAGTTCTTC. This gives the protein CASSDLNEQFF. Variable domain in full (rest from reference TRBV9 and TRBJ2-1): DSGVTQTPKHLITATGQRVTLRCSPRSGDLSVYWYQQSLDQGLQFLIQYYNGEERAKGNILERFSAQQFPDLHSELNLSSLELGDSALYFCASSDLNEQFFGPGTRLTVL.

This rearrangement joins TRBV25-1 to TRBJ2-5; perhaps TRBD1 as D (5 bases). Germline assignment: CDR1 MGHDK and CDR2 SYGVNS. The CDR3 has 15 amino acids. Trimming removed 4 bases from V and 0 bases from J, with 12 bases in between. CDR3 region: CASSALTAYQETQYF. CDR3 DNA sequence: TGTGCCAGCAGTGCGCTGACAGCGTACCAAGAGACCCAGTACTTC.

The rearrangement links TRBV19 to TRBJ2-7; TRBD1 matches at 11 bases. J lost 0 bases, V lost 6 bases, and 7 bases had no gene match. The germline V gene encodes CDR1 LNHDA and CDR2 SQIVND (reference sequence). The CDR3 contains 16 residues. In nucleotides, the CDR3 is TGTGCCAGTAGAATGGATGGACAGGGGGCCTCCTACGAGCAGTACTTC. It is translated as CASRMDGQGASYEQYF.